Listed below are T cell receptor beta chains from one sample, sequenced in a study of patients and donors after allogeneic stem cell transplantation. MiXCR, applied by TCRdb to the RT-PCR reads, yields one record per CDR3 protein. In the table there are 900,000 to 1,000,000 distinct CDR3 sequences, more than 15% of which are singletons. Sequenced sample: blood, either unsorted or a sorted T cell fraction (not recorded which). Source of these receptors: a human donor who was either an allogeneic HSCT recipient or a stem cell or donor lymphocyte infusion donor (not recorded which). It is not recorded whose cells these are; they may come from a transplant donor. Both conserved end residues are part of each CDR3. The D gene is left open where the match is weak. Clone size is shown for a subset of rows, as once, few, many or a class of expanded clone.

>-|TRBJ2-3|-|TRBV10-3
TGTGCCATCAGTGAGTCGGGTGGTACTAGTAGGGAAGATACGCAGTATTTT
CAISESGGTSREDTQYF
>-|TRBJ2-1|many|TRBV4-1
TGCGCCAGCAGTCTAGAGGGGAGAAGTTCTAATGAGCAGTTCTTC
CASSLEGRSSNEQFF
>TRBD2|TRBJ2-7|-|TRBV20-1
TGCAGTGCCTTTAAACCGGGACTAGCGGAATACGAGCAGTACTTC
CSAFKPGLAEYEQYF
>-|TRBJ1-1|-|TRBV6-5
TGTGCCAGCAGTTACTCGGAGGGGTGGAACACTGAAGCTTTCTTT
CASSYSEGWNTEAFF
>-|TRBJ1-5|few|TRBV6-6
TGTGCCAGCAGCCAACAGAGCAATCAGCCCCAGCATTTT
CASSQQSNQPQHF
>-|TRBJ2-1|-|TRBV7-3
TGTGCCAGCAGCGCCACTTGGGATAGCGCAAGCTCCTACAATGAGCAGTTCTTC
CASSATWDSASSYNEQFF
>TRBD1|TRBJ2-3|-|TRBV29-1
TGCAGCGTTGAAAAGGGACAGGGTAAGGTAGATACGCAGTATTTT
CSVEKGQGKVDTQYF
>-|TRBJ1-3|-|TRBV15
TGTGCCACCAGCAGAGGCGGACTAGCCAACTCTGGAAACACCATATATTTT
CATSRGGLANSGNTIYF
>-|TRBJ2-7|few|TRBV6-2/TRBV6-3
TGTGCCAGCAGTTACTCGGGAAGGGTTCAGGACGAGCAGTACTTC
CASSYSGRVQDEQYF
>-|TRBJ1-1|-|TRBV9
TGTGCCAGCAGCGTAGCTCCAAGATGGACAGCCGATGAAGCTTTCTTT
CASSVAPRWTADEAFF
>-|TRBJ1-1|-|TRBV3-1
TGTGCCAGCAGCCAAGATGGACTCCCGAACACTGAAGCTTTCTTT
CASSQDGLPNTEAFF
>-|TRBJ2-5|few|TRBV5-5
TGTGCCAGCAGCTTGGCCGCCGGGTTAGAGACCCAGTACTTC
CASSLAAGLETQYF
>-|TRBJ2-3|few|TRBV13
TGTGCCAGCAGCTTATTACAGGGATCCCTCGCAGATACGCAGTATTTT
CASSLLQGSLADTQYF
>-|TRBJ2-7|few|TRBV20-1
TGCAGTGCTCCCCTGAGCCGGCTAGGGTACGAGCAGTACTTC
CSAPLSRLGYEQYF
>-|TRBJ2-3|-|TRBV12-3/TRBV12-4
TGTGCCAGCACCTTCACGACCACAGATACGCAGTATTTT
CASTFTTTDTQYF
>-|TRBJ2-7|few|TRBV9
TGTGCCAGCAGCGTAGAGGCAGCCGACGAGCAGTACTTC
CASSVEAADEQYF
>-|TRBJ1-5|-|TRBV20-1
TGCAGTGCTAGAGTGGTAGGGGATGGCAATCAGCCCCAGCATTTT
CSARVVGDGNQPQHF
>-|TRBJ2-7|-|TRBV6-2/TRBV6-3
TGTGCCAGCAGTTACGGCGGTGGCGAGCAGTACTTC
CASSYGGGEQYF
>TRBD2|TRBJ2-5|few|TRBV11-2
TGTGCCAGCAGCCCACCCTTAGCGGGAGGCCACCTCTGGCAGTACTTC
CASSPPLAGGHLWQYF
>-|TRBJ1-2|few|TRBV20-1
TGCAGTGCTACCCGACGGCGAGGAGGGGGCTATGGCTACACCTTC
CSATRRRGGGYGYTF
>-|TRBJ2-1|-|TRBV10-3
TGTGCCATCAGTGGAAGGGACAAACTCTACAATGAGCAGTTCTTC
CAISGRDKLYNEQFF
>-|TRBJ1-4|-|TRBV10-3
TGTGCCATCAGGGCGGACACTGCCCCATCGACTAATGAAAAACTGTTTTTT
CAIRADTAPSTNEKLFF
>-|TRBJ2-1|-|TRBV7-9
TGTGCCAGCAGCTTAGCGAAGAGTTTTCTCGATGAGCAGTTCTTC
CASSLAKSFLDEQFF
>TRBD1|TRBJ2-7|few|TRBV5-6
TGTGCCAGCAGCCAAACAGGGGGCGGCTCCTACGAGCAGTACTTC
CASSQTGGGSYEQYF
>TRBD2|TRBJ2-5|few|TRBV12-3/TRBV12-4
TGTGCCAGCAGTTTGGGCGGGAGGGAAGAGACCCAGTACTTC
CASSLGGREETQYF
>TRBD1|TRBJ2-7|few|TRBV12-3/TRBV12-4
TGTGCCAGCAGTACAAGGACAGGGATCTACGAGCAGTACTTC
CASSTRTGIYEQYF